This TCR beta chain emerged from a study of T-cell memory formation after mild COVID-19. Study-wide points: Contracting CD4+ clones sat mainly in CM and EM; CD8+ in EMRA.

MiXCR, run by TCRdb on the 5' RACE reads, gives a single entry per CDR3 protein. The repertoire holds roughly 450,000 distinct CDR3 sequences, with approximately 18% as singletons. CDR1 and CDR2 from the germline V gene are DFQATT and SNEGSKA (reference sequence). Trimming took off 5 bases at V and 9 bases at J, with 23 bases between the two ends. The length of the CDR3 is 14 residues. In regard to this clonotype: Its antigen is unknown.

The TCR comes from a man between 18 and 29 years old who had mild COVID-19 (a few samples of this study predate the infection). Cell type and time point are not known. Sequenced material: PBMCs or a T cell subset sorted from them (not recorded which). The genes are TRBV20-1 and TRBJ2-7; a weak D match, TRBD1 (6 bases). The CDR3 loop reads CSAAPGQSHEGQYF. The CDR3 DNA is TGCAGTGCTGCTCCAGGACAGTCTCACGAAGGGCAGTACTTC.